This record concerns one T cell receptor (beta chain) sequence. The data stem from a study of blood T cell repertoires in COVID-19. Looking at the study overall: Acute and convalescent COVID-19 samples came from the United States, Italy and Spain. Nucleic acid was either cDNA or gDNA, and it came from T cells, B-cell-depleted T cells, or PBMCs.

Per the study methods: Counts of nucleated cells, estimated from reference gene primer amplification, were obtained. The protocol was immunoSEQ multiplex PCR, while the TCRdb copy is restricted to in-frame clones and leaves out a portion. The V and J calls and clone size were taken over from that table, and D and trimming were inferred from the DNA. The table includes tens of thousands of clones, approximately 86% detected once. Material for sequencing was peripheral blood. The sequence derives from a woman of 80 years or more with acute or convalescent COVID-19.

The CDR3 DNA follows: TGTGCCTGGAGTGTTTCCAGGGGGTTAATGAACACTGAAGCTTTCTTT. Encoded protein: CAWSVSRGLMNTEAFF. The chain uses TRBV30 and TRBJ1-1; the match to TRBD1 covers 7 bases. The CDR3 totals 16 residues. The ends lost 0 bases at V and 0 bases at J; junction bases unmatched: 7. Germline CDR1 GTSNPN, CDR2 SVGIG (reference sequence).